This T cell receptor beta chain was sequenced during a study of cytomegalovirus exposure and HLA in healthy donors. Trimming at V came to 3 bases and at J to 5 bases, leaving 10 bases not matched to a gene. Germline V gene sequence: CDR1 LGHNA, CDR2 YNFKEQ. This CDR3 is built from 17 residues. Assay used: immunoSEQ multiplex PCR; TCRdb lists only in-frame clones, some missing. The table shows around 130,000 clones, with nearly 90% occurring only once. Regarding this clone: Its target is unknown.

Findings and limits, study-wide: Researchers counted 164 TCR beta chains as cytomegalovirus-associated.

The sequencing input was PBMCs. The chain couples TRBV4-2 to TRBJ2-5; 12 positions agree with TRBD1. The origin of this receptor is a man under 40 in good health and CMV-seronegative. The DNA of the CDR3 is TGTGCCAGCAGCCAGGGACAGGGGGCTACGCAAGGGGAGACCCAGTACTTC. It specifies CASSQGQGATQGETQYF.